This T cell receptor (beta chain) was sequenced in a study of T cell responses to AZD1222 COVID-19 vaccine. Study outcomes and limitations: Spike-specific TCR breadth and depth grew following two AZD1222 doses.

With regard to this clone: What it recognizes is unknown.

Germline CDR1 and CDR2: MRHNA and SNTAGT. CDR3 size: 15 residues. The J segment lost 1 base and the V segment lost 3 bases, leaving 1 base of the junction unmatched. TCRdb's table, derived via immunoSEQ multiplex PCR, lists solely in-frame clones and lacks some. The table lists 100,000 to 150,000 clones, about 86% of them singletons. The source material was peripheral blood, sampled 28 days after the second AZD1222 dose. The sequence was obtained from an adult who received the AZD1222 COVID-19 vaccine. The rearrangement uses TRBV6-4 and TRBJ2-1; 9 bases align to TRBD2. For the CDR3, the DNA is TGTGCCAGCAGTGAAACTAGCGGGTCCTACAATGAGCAGTTCTTC. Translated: CASSETSGSYNEQFF.